This TCR beta chain was captured in a study of cytomegalovirus exposure and HLA in healthy donors. Points from the study as a whole: The Asian-associated ancestry cluster reportedly had fewer N-insertions than the approximately 700-donor mean in a later analysis. A few chains tied to CMV proved CMV antigen-specific in vitro.

Trimming took 4 bases from V and 4 from J, leaving 10 bases between them. Per germline, CDR1 SQVTM and CDR2 ANQGSEA. This CDR3 has 12 residues. The PCR made use of 60 Vbeta and 13 Jbeta primers. Clones were sequenced by immunoSEQ multiplex PCR, and TCRdb holds only the in-frame ones, with some missing. The sample lists 95,000 or so clones, about two thirds occurring once. For this clone: What it recognizes is unknown.

This sequence joins TRBV29-1 and TRBJ2-5, with D possibly being TRBD1 (6 bases). The TCR comes from a woman aged 45-65 years in good health and CMV-seropositive. The sample taken for sequencing was PBMCs. The CDR3 DNA is TGCAGCGTTGTGATGGGGGCAGAGACCCAGTACTTC. Translated, it gives CSVVMGAETQYF.